This T cell receptor beta chain was captured in a study of shared clonotypes between healthy human individuals. Overall study context: Contributing individuals were a couple of females and a few males aged 18 to 49. Researchers assigned three CD4 naive, three CD4 memory, two CD8 naive and one CD8 memory plate to each donor. Study-wide results and limits: Generation probabilities were higher for clonotypes shared across all four sorted-subset donors than for unshared ones.

Repertoires were generated with immunoSEQ multiplex PCR, while TCRdb's copy carries only in-frame clones and drops some. Here the sample spans roughly 810,000 clones, approximately 96% being singletons. V lost 4 bases, J lost 10 bases, and 11 bases lay in between. Germline V gene lookup returns CDR1 SNHLY and CDR2 FYNNEI. This CDR3 spans 12 amino acids. Cells designated naive CD8 were CD45RO-negative and were positively selected for CCR7, with terminally differentiated effector memory CD45RA+ cells excluded. Free of recent acute infections or vaccinations, the donors were healthy HIV-negative adults. This clone was seen many times. Its matching antigen is unknown.

The chain combines TRBV2 with TRBJ2-1, with a weak D call TRBD1 (5 bases). The sequenced material came from naive CD8+ T cells sorted from blood. The receptor comes from a man aged 25-40 years in good health. The CDR3 region is CASSAQTEEQFF. The CDR3 DNA reads as TGTGCCAGCAGTGCACAGACAGAAGAGCAGTTCTTC.